Reported below is one T cell receptor (beta chain). Some clones are missing from TCRdb's copy, which holds only in-frame ones; the method was immunoSEQ multiplex PCR. Found here are 60,000 to 80,000 clones, 86% of them singletons; the top ten hold roughly 8%. This entry belongs to a study of OX40 agonist ivuxolimab in advanced cancers. Germline CDR1 SNHLY, CDR2 FYNNEI. V lost 8 bases to trimming and J lost 0 bases, with 11 bases between them. There are 13 residues in the CDR3. Material: CD4+ or CD8+ T cells sorted from blood, obtained in a trial of the OX40 agonist ivuxolimab. The sequence was obtained from an adult with an advanced solid tumor such as melanoma, head and neck, liver or kidney cancer. V is TRBV2 and J is TRBJ2-7; D gene uncertain. CDR3 nucleotide sequence: TGTGCCAGCGGGTTACAGAACTCCTACGAGCAGTACTTC. Amino acid sequence: CASGLQNSYEQYF.